One and the same sample provided the 5 T cell receptor beta chains below, sequenced in a study of glioma-infiltrating T cells after dendritic cell vaccination. The time point was: after dendritic cell vaccination, including at tumor progression/relapse. Here immunoSEQ multiplex PCR was the method, and the copy in TCRdb shows in-frame clones only, minus some. The table includes around 78,000 clones, 85% detected once. Here the sequenced sample was blood, taken after dendritic cell vaccination. All receptors derive from a human donor with glioblastoma.

The rearrangement links TRBV5-1 to TRBJ2-5; 7 bases agree with TRBD1. The assigned J gene may be wrong: the sequence end matches TRBJ2-7 better. This CDR3 is 13 amino acids long. Germline lookup yields CDR1 SGHRS and CDR2 YFSETQ. In DNA form, the CDR3 reads TGCGCCAGCAGCACGGGACAGTCTGGCGAGCAGTACTTC. Encoded protein: CASSTGQSGEQYF.

This chain links TRBV9 with TRBJ2-2; D unclear. Germline CDR1 SGDLS, CDR2 YYNGEE. The CDR3 is 15 residues long. Trimming took off 0 bases at V and 4 bases at J, with 10 bases between the two ends. CDR3 DNA: TGTGCCAGCAGCGTAGCAGGCAGTATCACCGGGGAGCTGTTTTTT. Protein sequence: CASSVAGSITGELFF.

This sequence joins TRBV7-6 and TRBJ1-3; a weak D match, TRBD1 (5 bases). The germline V gene has CDR1 SGHVS and CDR2 FNYEAQ. V lost 7 bases and J 3 bases, leaving 19 bases between the germline ends. This CDR3 region has 16 residues. The CDR3 is CASIQRGGNGGNTIYF. CDR3 sequence (DNA): TGTGCCAGCATCCAACGGGGGGGGAATGGTGGAAACACCATATATTTT.

This chain links TRBV9 with TRBJ1-2, with 7 bases aligning to TRBD1. The J segment lost 3 bases and the V segment lost 4 bases, leaving 21 bases of the junction unmatched. The CDR3 loop spans 19 amino acids. The germline CDR1 and CDR2 sequences are SGDLS and YYNGEE. CDR3 nucleotide sequence: TGTGCCAGCAGCCCCTCCCGTGGGACAGCGACAGCCACATACTATGGCTACACCTTC. It specifies CASSPSRGTATATYYGYTF.

The rearrangement uses TRBV9 and TRBJ1-5, with 9 bases fitting TRBD1. Trimming at V came to 1 base and at J to 6 bases, leaving 2 bases not matched to a gene. This CDR3 is built from 14 residues. Germline CDR1 SGDLS, CDR2 YYNGEE. The CDR3 coding sequence is TGTGCCAGCAGCGTAACAGGGGGCTCTCAGCCCCAGCATTTT. Its protein product is CASSVTGGSQPQHF.